This T cell receptor (beta chain) appears in the sequencing data of a study of blood T cell repertoires in COVID-19. As for the study in general: The samples span acute and convalescent COVID-19 from the United States, Italy and Spain. T cells, B-cell-depleted T cells, or PBMCs supplied cDNA or gDNA.

Assay used: immunoSEQ multiplex PCR; TCRdb lists only in-frame clones, some missing. The table lists 89,000 or so clones, about 85% of them singletons. This CDR3 region has 20 residues. V shed 4 bases and J 4 bases; nucleotides not matched to a gene: 18. From germline, CDR1 is MGHRA and CDR2 YSYEKL. Concerning this clone itself: Additional DNA sequences in this sample encode the identical CDR3.

The chain is built from TRBV4-1 and TRBJ2-6; the match to TRBD2 covers 8 bases. The sequenced material came from peripheral blood. The clonotype comes from a human donor in a cohort sampled during active COVID-19. The CDR3 sequence: CASSPLGRGAGPRGANVLTF. The CDR3 coding sequence is TGCGCCAGCAGCCCGTTGGGGCGGGGGGCAGGGCCTAGGGGGGCCAACGTCCTGACTTTC.